The 4 T cell receptor beta chains below come from one sample, sequenced in a study of CXCR3-negative and CXCR3-positive naive CD8 T cells. Study-wide points: Researchers report that CXCR3-positive naive cells carry more hydrophobic TRB CDR3s than CXCR3-negative naive cells.

Through 5' RACE with UMI labels, the TRB cDNA libraries were prepared. TCRdb reprocessed the 5' RACE reads and keeps a single row for each CDR3 protein, giving no DNA. The sample totals more than 75,000 distinct CDR3 sequences. Their antigens are not known. Specimen: naive CXCR3+ CD8+ T cells from blood. The subset was: CD45RO-CCR7+CD27+CD95- naive CD8+ T cells expressing CXCR3 (TNR3+). The receptor source for this set is a human donor in good health. Some clones in this sample may be carry-over from other donors' samples.

The CDR3 reads CASSGWTSGIDEQYF. V gene TRBV7-2 combines with J gene TRBJ2-7; TCRdb proposes TRBD2, but this gene call is untestable without DNA. The CDR3 runs to 15 residues. Germline V gene sequence: CDR1 SGHTA, CDR2 FQGNSA.

The chain combines TRBV11-2 with TRBJ2-7; TCRdb selects TRBD2, and the lack of DNA leaves this call unchecked. The CDR3 is 17 residues long. Germline V CDR1 and CDR2: SGHAT, FQNNGV. This chain's CDR3 is CASSSFLAGGGSYEQYF.

The V call is TRBV5-4, the J call TRBJ2-7; TCRdb's D call of TRBD2 is untestable without DNA. Germline loops: CDR1 SGHNT, CDR2 YYREEE (reference sequence). The CDR3 contains 14 residues. This CDR3 is CASSGGLAVYEQYF. The whole variable domain, filled in from reference TRBV5-4 and TRBJ2-7, reads ETGVTQSPTHLIKTRGQQVTLRCSSQSGHNTVSWYQQALGQGPQFIFQYYREEENGRGNFPPRFSGLQFPNYSSELNVNALELDDSALYLCASSGGLAVYEQYFGPGTRLTVT.

The rearrangement links TRBV6-6 to TRBJ1-5; TCRdb outputs TRBD1, but without DNA this stays unchecked. Germline V gene sequence: CDR1 MNHNY, CDR2 SVGAGI (reference sequence). The CDR3 length is 14 residues. CDR3 sequence: CASSYMGGNQPQHF.